The T cell receptor beta chain described here comes from a study of blood T cell repertoires in COVID-19. Study at large: Nucleic acid was either cDNA or gDNA, and it came from T cells, B-cell-depleted T cells, or PBMCs.

V gave up 2 bases and J gave up 8 bases; unmatched junction bases: 11. The CDR3 spans 15 residues. The germline CDR1 and CDR2 sequences are MNHEY and SVGEGT. TCRdb's table, derived via immunoSEQ multiplex PCR, lists solely in-frame clones and lacks some. The table lists 150,000 or so clones, roughly 91% of them singletons. The chain joins TRBV6-2 or TRBV6-3 to TRBJ1-2; TRBD1 matches 7 bases. The sample consisted of peripheral blood. The TCR sequence derives from a woman aged 45-60 years with acute or convalescent COVID-19. In nucleotides, the CDR3 is TGTGCCAGCAGTTACGTCGACAGGGTGTTTGGAGGCTACACCTTC. Protein sequence: CASSYVDRVFGGYTF.